Here is one T cell receptor (beta chain) with its context. The antigen is unknown. This entry belongs to a study of OX40 agonist ivuxolimab in advanced cancers. At the level of the study: Hepatocellular carcinoma, melanoma, renal cell or head and neck cancer affected the dose-escalation patients. Findings and limits, study-wide: Mean expanded clone counts were higher in CD8+ than CD4+ T cells. Partial responders at 0.1-3.0 mg/kg showed near-lowest clonal expansion.

The CDR3 is made up of 17 amino acids. Germline assignment: CDR1 MDHEN and CDR2 SYDVKM. V gave up 5 bases and J gave up 5 bases, with 22 bases separating them. Data came from immunoSEQ multiplex PCR; TCRdb stores just in-frame clones and leaves some out. The table lists roughly 100,000 clones, roughly 89% of them singletons. The clonotype originates from an adult with an advanced solid tumor such as melanoma, head and neck, liver or kidney cancer. The chain employs TRBV28 and TRBJ2-1; D gene uncertain. This specimen was CD4+ or CD8+ T cells sorted from blood, taken in a trial of the OX40 agonist ivuxolimab. The DNA for the CDR3 is TGTGCCAGCAGTCGCACCTCAGGAGCCAATGAAAACAATGAGCAGTTCTTC. Residues: CASSRTSGANENNEQFF.